A single T cell receptor (beta chain) is shown here with its context. These data come from a study of cytomegalovirus exposure and HLA in healthy donors. The CDR3 is 13 amino acids. The germline CDR1 and CDR2 sequences are SQVTM and ANQGSEA. V lost 4 bases, J lost 11 bases, and 20 bases lay in between. Primers for the PCR totalled 60 Vbeta and 13 Jbeta. Method: immunoSEQ multiplex PCR; TCRdb's copy keeps in-frame clones and lacks some. The sample includes approximately 180,000 clones, approximately 85% of them seen just once. This receptor was taken from a girl aged 5-17 years in good health and CMV-seropositive. The chain carries TRBV29-1 and TRBJ1-1; D may be TRBD1 (6 bases). The material sequenced was PBMCs. CDR3 amino acids: CSVAGTIQIPAFF. As DNA, the CDR3 is TGCAGCGTTGCCGGGACAATCCAAATTCCGGCTTTCTTT.